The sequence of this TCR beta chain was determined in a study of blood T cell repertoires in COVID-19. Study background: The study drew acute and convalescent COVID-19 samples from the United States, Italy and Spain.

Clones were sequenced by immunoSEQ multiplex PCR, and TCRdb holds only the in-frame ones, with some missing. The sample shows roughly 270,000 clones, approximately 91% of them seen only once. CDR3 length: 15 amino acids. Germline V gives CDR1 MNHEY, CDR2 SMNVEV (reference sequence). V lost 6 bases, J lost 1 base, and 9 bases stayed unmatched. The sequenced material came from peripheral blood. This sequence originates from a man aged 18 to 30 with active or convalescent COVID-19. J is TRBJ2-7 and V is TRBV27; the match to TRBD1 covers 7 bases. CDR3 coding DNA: TGTGCCAGCAGAAAGACAGGGCTGTCTTCCTACGAGCAGTACTTC. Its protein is CASRKTGLSSYEQYF.